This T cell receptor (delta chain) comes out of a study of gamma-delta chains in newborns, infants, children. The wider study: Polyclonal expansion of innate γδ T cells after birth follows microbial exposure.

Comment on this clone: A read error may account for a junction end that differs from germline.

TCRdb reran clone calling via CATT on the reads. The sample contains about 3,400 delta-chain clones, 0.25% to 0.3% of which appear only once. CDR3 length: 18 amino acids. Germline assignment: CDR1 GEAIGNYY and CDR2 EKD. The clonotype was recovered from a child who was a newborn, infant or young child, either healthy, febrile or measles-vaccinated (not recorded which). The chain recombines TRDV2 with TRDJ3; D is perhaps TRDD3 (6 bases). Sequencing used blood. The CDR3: CACDTLLGGSWGTRQMFF. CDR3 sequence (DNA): TGTGCCTGCGACACTCTACTGGGAGGTTCCTGGGGCACCCGACAGATGTTTTTC.